This entry features one TCR beta chain sequence. Its antigen is unknown. The V and J ends lost 3 bases and 7 bases, in that order; junction bases with no gene match: 15. Germline CDR1 KGHSY, CDR2 FQNENV. The length of the CDR3 is 17 residues. With molecular barcodes, quantitative 5'-RACE was used to make the TCR beta libraries. In TCRdb, the 5' RACE reads were re-called with MiXCR into one record per CDR3 protein. The table lists under 550,000 distinct CDR3 sequences, roughly a quarter of them singletons, with 0.89% in the top ten. These data come from a study of CD8 T cells in ankylosing spondylitis. The study's findings and limits: Clones tied to disease were said to be significantly enriched in matched ankylosing spondylitis synovial fluid. A TCR beta motif made of eight highly homologous variants seemed typical of ankylosing spondylitis blood.

This TCR came from a male donor with ankylosing spondylitis. Input material: blood, either unsorted or a sorted T cell fraction (not recorded which). The rearrangement uses TRBV16 and TRBJ2-1; 7 bases agree with TRBD2. The CDR3 spells CASSQSMSSGLGNEQFF. Here the CDR3 DNA reads TGTGCCAGCAGCCAGTCTATGAGTAGCGGGCTCGGGAATGAGCAGTTCTTC.